This TCR beta chain originates from a study of shared clonotypes between healthy human individuals. Clones were sequenced by immunoSEQ multiplex PCR, and TCRdb holds only the in-frame ones, with some missing. The repertoire holds about 2 million clones, with 90% to 95% as singletons. The CDR3 sequence is 13 residues long. Deletions cut 3 bases from V and 6 bases from J, with 13 bases between. Germline V gene lookup returns CDR1 SGDLS and CDR2 YYNGEE. The V call is TRBV9, the J call TRBJ2-7, with TRBD1 as a possible D gene (6 bases). The sequenced sample consisted of naive CD4+ T cells sorted from blood. Subset denoted: CD45RA+ positively selected. This TCR came from a man between 18 and 29 years old in good health. The CDR3 region has the DNA TGTGCCAGCAGCGCCAGAAACAGGGCCGAGCAGTACTTC. Amino acids: CASSARNRAEQYF.